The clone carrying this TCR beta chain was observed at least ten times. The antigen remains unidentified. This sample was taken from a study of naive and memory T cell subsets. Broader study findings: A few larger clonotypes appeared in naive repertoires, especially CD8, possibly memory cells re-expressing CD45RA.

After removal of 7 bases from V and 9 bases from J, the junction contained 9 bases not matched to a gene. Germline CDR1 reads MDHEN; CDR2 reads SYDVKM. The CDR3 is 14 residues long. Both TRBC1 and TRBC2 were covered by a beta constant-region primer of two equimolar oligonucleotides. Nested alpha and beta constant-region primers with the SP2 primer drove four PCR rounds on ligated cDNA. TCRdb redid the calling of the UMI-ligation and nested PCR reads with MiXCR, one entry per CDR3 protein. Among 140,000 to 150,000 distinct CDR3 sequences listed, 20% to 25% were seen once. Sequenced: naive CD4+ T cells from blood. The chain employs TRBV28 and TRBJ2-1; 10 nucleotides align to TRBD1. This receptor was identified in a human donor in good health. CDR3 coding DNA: TGTGCCAGCATTAAGACAGGGGGCGTTGGTGAGCAGTTCTTC. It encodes CASIKTGGVGEQFF.